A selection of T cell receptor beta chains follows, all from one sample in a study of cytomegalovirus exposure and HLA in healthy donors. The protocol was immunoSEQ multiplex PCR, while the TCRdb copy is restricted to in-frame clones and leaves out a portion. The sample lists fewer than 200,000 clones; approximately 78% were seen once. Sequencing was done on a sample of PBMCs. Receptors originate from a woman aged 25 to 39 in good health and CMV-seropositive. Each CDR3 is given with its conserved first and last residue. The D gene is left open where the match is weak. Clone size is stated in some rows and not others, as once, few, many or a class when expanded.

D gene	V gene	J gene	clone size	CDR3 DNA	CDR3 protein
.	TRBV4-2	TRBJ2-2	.	TGTGCCAGCAGCCAAGTAGAGGGGGACACCGGGGAGCTGTTTTTT	CASSQVEGDTGELFF
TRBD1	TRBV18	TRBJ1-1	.	TGTGCCAGCTCACTTACAGGGGGCACTGAAGCTTTCTTT	CASSLTGGTEAFF
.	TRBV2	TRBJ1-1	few	TGTGCCAGCAGTGCACTCGTCAGAGGTTTTTTTGAAGCTTTCTTT	CASSALVRGFFEAFF
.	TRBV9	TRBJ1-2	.	TGTGCCAGCAGCCCCGACGGGAACTATGGCTACACCTTC	CASSPDGNYGYTF
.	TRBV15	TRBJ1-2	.	TGTGCCACCAGCAGGCCCGACGTACAGGGTATCTATGGCTACACCTTC	CATSRPDVQGIYGYTF
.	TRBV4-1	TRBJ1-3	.	TGCGCCAGCAGCTCTACGGGCTCTGGAAACACCATATATTTT	CASSSTGSGNTIYF
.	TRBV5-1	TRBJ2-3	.	TGCGCCAGCAGCTTCTTTCCATTACTAGACCCAGGCACAGATACGCAGTATTTT	CASSFFPLLDPGTDTQYF
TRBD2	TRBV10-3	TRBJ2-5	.	TGTGCCGCTCGGACTAGCGGGGAAGAGACCCAGTACTTC	CAARTSGEETQYF
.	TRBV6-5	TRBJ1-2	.	TGTGCCAGCAGTAGGGGTGCAGCTAACTATGGCTACACCTTC	CASSRGAANYGYTF
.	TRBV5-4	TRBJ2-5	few	TGTGCCAGCAGCCCGAACATAGGTGCGGGGCAAGAGACCCAGTACTTC	CASSPNIGAGQETQYF
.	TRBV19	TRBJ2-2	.	TGTGCCAGTAGTAGTAAAGAGACTCCGAGGACCGGGGAGCTGTTTTTT	CASSSKETPRTGELFF
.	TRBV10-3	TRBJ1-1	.	TGTGCCATCGCCTCGCCAGGGGCCAACACTGAAGCTTTCTTT	CAIASPGANTEAFF
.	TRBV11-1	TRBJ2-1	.	TGTGCCAGCAGTCCCCCAGGTGAGCAGTTCTTC	CASSPPGEQFF
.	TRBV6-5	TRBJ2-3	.	TGTGCCAGCAGTTACCCGCAGGGCGGTGAAGATACGCAGTATTTT	CASSYPQGGEDTQYF
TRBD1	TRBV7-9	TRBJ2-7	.	TGTGCCAGCAGCCAAGAGACAGGGAGCTACGAGCAGTACTTC	CASSQETGSYEQYF
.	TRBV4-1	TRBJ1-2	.	TGCGCCAGCAGCCAAGTGTTCCGGTCCAACTATGGCTACACCTTC	CASSQVFRSNYGYTF
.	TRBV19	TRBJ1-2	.	TGTGCCAGTAGGAGACAAGCTAACTATGGCTACACCTTC	CASRRQANYGYTF
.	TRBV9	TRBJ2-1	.	TGTGCCAGCAGCGTAAGTCCTAACAGTTACAATGAGCAGTTCTTC	CASSVSPNSYNEQFF
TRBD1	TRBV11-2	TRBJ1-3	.	TGTGCCAGCAGAAAGGGACAGCAGTCTGGAAGCACCATATATTTT	CASRKGQQSGSTIYF
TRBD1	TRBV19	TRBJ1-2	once	TGTGCCAGTAGTATTCGGACAGGTGGCTACACCTTC	CASSIRTGGYTF
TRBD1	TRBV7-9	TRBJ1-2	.	TGTTCCAGCAGCTTAAGTGGACAGGCTCCGAGGGGCTACACCTTC	CSSSLSGQAPRGYTF
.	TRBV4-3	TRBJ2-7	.	TGCGCCAGCAGCCAACCGGAATCACCAGGCTCCCGGTCCTACGAGCAGTACTTC	CASSQPESPGSRSYEQYF
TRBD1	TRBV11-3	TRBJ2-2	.	TGTGCCAGCAGCGTGGACAGGACCGGGGAGCTGTTTTTT	CASSVDRTGELFF
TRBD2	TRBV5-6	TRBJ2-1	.	TGTGCCAGCAGCTTGTGGCGGGGGTTCTACAATGAGCAGTTCTTC	CASSLWRGFYNEQFF
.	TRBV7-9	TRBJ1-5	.	TGTTCCAGCAGCTTAGGCCCGCAGGTTCATCATTTT	CSSSLGPQVHHF
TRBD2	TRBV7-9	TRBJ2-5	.	TGTGCCAGCAGCTTTAGCGGGGGGTACCAAGAGACCCAGTACTTC	CASSFSGGYQETQYF
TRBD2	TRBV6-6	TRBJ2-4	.	TGTGCCAGCAGACTATATAGCGGGGGGTCCCTAGGGTACTTC	CASRLYSGGSLGYF
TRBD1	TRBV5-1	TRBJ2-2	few	TGCGCCACCAGAAGGGACAGGGACGTCGGGGAGCTGTTTTTT	CATRRDRDVGELFF
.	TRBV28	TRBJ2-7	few	TGTGCCAGCAGCCGCGTCGGATGGGACAACTCCTACGAGCAGTACTTC	CASSRVGWDNSYEQYF
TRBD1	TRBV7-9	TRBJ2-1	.	TGTGCCAGCAGCTTACAGGGGGCCAATGAGCAGTTCTTC	CASSLQGANEQFF
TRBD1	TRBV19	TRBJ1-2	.	TGTGCCAGTAGACACATAGGGGGCTACTCTGGCTACACCTTC	CASRHIGGYSGYTF
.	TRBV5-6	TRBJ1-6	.	TGTGCCAGCAGCTCAGGGTTAACACGCTCACCCCTCCACTTT	CASSSGLTRSPLHF
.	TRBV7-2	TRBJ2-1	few	TGTGCCAGCAGCTTGTCGGTGAACAATGAGCAGTTCTTC	CASSLSVNNEQFF
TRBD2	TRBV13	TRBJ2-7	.	TGTGCCAGCAGCTTAGCCGGACTAGCGAATTACGAGCAGTACTTC	CASSLAGLANYEQYF
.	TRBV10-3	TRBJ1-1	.	TGTGCCACCACCGGGTCAGCTAAGAACACTGAAGCTTTCTTT	CATTGSAKNTEAFF
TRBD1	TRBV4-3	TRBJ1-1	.	TGCGCCAGCAGCCACTTACAAGCACAGGGGAAAAGGAACACTGAAGCTTTCTTT	CASSHLQAQGKRNTEAFF
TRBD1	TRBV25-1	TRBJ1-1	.	TGTGCCAGCAGTGCGACAAACAGGGGCCGGAGGAACACTGAAGCTTTCTTT	CASSATNRGRRNTEAFF
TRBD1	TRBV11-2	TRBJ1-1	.	TGTGCCAGACAGGGGCAGCCGAACACTGAAGCTTTCTTT	CARQGQPNTEAFF
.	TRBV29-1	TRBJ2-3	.	TGCAGCGTTGACAGAAGCACAGATACGCAGTATTTT	CSVDRSTDTQYF
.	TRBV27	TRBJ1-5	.	TGTGCCAGCAGTTTATCTAGAAATAGCAATCAGCCCCAGCATTTT	CASSLSRNSNQPQHF
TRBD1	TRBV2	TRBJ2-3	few	TGTGCCAGCAGTGGACAGGGGTCCGGCACAGATACGCAGTATTTT	CASSGQGSGTDTQYF
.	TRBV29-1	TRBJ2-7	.	TGCAGCGTTGGGCAGGGGAGCTCCTACGAGCAGTACTTC	CSVGQGSSYEQYF
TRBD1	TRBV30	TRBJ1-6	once	TGTGCCTGGAGTCCCCCGACAGGGGGTTTCTTATTTTCACCCCTCCACTTT	CAWSPPTGGFLFSPLHF
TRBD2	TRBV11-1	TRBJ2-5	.	TGTGCCAGCAGCCCCGGGACTAGCGGGGGGAACTCCTGGGTGGAGACCCAGTACTTC	CASSPGTSGGNSWVETQYF
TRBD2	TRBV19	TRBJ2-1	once	TGTGCCAGTAGTATAGGACTAGCGGGGGGGCTCAGGAATGAGCAGTTCTTC	CASSIGLAGGLRNEQFF
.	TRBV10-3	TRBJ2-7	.	TGTGCCATCAGTGAGATGAACAAACACTACGAGCAGTACTTC	CAISEMNKHYEQYF
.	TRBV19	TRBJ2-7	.	TGTGCCAGTAGTATCGGAGGACTCACCTACGAGCAGTACTTC	CASSIGGLTYEQYF
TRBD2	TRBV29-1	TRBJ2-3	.	TGCAGCGTTCTAGCGGGGGGATCAGATACGCAGTATTTT	CSVLAGGSDTQYF
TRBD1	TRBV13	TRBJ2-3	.	TGTGCCAGCAGCTTAGTAATAACAGGGGGCACAGATACGCAGTATTTT	CASSLVITGGTDTQYF
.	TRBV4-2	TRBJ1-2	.	TGTGCCAGCAGCCAAGATCCCGCGGGTATCTATGGCTACACCTTC	CASSQDPAGIYGYTF
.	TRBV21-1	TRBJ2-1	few	TGTGCCAGCAGCTCCCGGAATTCCGGGACTAGTCTACCCTACAATGAGCAGTTCTTC	CASSSRNSGTSLPYNEQFF
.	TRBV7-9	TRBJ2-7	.	TGTGCCAGCAGCCCCCCGACGGGCTCCTACGAGCAGTACTTC	CASSPPTGSYEQYF
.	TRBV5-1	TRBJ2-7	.	TGCGCCAGCTCTACCGGAGGGCTGACCTACGAGCAGTACTTC	CASSTGGLTYEQYF
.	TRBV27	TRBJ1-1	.	TGTGCCAGCAACCCTTCCCGGCCCTACAGGATGAACACTGAAGCTTTCTTT	CASNPSRPYRMNTEAFF
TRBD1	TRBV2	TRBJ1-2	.	TGTGCCAGCAGTGTAAGGGGGCAGTATGGCTACACCTTC	CASSVRGQYGYTF
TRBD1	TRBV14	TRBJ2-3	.	TGTGCCAGCAGCCAAGGACAGGGGATAGCCACAGATACGCAGTATTTT	CASSQGQGIATDTQYF
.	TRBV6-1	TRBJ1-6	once	TGTGCCAGGGGGGAATCAGGGACATCCCTCCACTTT	CARGESGTSLHF
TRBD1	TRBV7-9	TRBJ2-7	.	TGTGCCAGCAGCTTAGCGAACTTCTACAGGGGTGGAAACGAGCAGTACTTC	CASSLANFYRGGNEQYF
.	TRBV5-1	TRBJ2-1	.	TGCGCCAGCAGCTTGTACAAAGAGCAGTTCTTC	CASSLYKEQFF